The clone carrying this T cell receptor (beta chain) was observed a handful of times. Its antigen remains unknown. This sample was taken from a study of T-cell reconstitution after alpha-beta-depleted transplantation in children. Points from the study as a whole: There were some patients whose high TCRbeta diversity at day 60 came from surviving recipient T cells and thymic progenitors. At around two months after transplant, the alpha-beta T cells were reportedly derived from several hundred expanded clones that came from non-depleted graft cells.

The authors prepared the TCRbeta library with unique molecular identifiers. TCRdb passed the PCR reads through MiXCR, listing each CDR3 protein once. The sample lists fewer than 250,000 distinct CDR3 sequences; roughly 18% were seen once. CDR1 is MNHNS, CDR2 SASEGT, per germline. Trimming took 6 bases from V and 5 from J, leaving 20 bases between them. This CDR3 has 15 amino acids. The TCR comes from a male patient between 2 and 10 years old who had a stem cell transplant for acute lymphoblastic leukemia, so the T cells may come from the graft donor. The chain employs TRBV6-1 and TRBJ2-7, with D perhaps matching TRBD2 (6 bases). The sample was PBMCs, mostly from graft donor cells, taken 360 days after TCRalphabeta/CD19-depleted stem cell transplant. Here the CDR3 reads CASSLWRDPGNEQYF. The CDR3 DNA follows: TGTGCCAGCAGCCTTTGGCGGGACCCGGGCAACGAGCAGTACTTC.